In its sample, the clone carrying this T cell receptor beta chain was seen many times. This sample was included in a study of regulatory T cells in long-lasting Graves disease. The CDR3 consists of 12 residues. CDR1 DFQATT and CDR2 SNEGSKA come from the germline V gene (reference sequence). Sequencing libraries for TCR beta were prepared with iRepertoire HTBI primers and Arm-PCR of CDR3 regions. TCRdb analysed the multiplex PCR reads with MiXCR anew, one entry per CDR3 protein. The repertoire holds 580,000 or so distinct CDR3 sequences, with around 16% as singletons. Documented time point: newly diagnosed GD, antithyroid drugs for less than 3 months. Preparation of the TCR library used RNA extracted from PBMCs. The sample was also linked to a second study, of T cells in Graves' hyperthyroidism and ophthalmopathy. As reported in that work: The study left out patients who had uncontrolled infection, other autoimmune disease, pregnancy or lactation. Diagnosis relied on clinical symptoms, serum thyroxine and TRAb, thyroid ultrasound and orbital computed tomography.

The chain links TRBV20-1 to TRBJ1-1, with 7 bases aligning to TRBD1. The source material was peripheral blood mononuclear cells (PBMCs), sampled at new diagnosis, from a patient treated with antithyroid drugs. This receptor was identified in a man between 18 and 35 years old with Graves disease. CDR3: CSTHQGQTEAFF. Written as DNA, the CDR3 is TGCAGCACCCACCAGGGACAGACTGAAGCTTTCTTT.